This entry is about one T cell receptor (beta chain). Its antigen remains unknown. The sample is drawn from a study of response to subunit inactivated influenza vaccine. Study conclusions and caveats: Each seasonal flu vaccination may recruit only limited new T cells, authors suggested.

Looked up from germline, CDR1 is MNHNS and CDR2 is SASEGT. CDR3 size: 15 residues. Trimming left V 7 bases short and J 3 bases short, with 15 bases between. Using its own MiXCR run on the RT-PCR reads, TCRdb lists one record per CDR3 protein. The data hold a few hundred thousand distinct CDR3 sequences, with around 15% observed a single time. The clonotype comes from a man between 45 and 60 years old who received an inactivated influenza vaccine. This sequence joins TRBV6-1 and TRBJ2-2; D may be TRBD1 or TRBD2 (5 bases each). Sequenced material: PBMCs from blood, taken less than 13 days after vaccination. CDR3 loop: CASTEGDGDTGELFF. In DNA, the CDR3 is TGTGCCAGCACCGAAGGGGACGGGGACACCGGGGAGCTGTTTTTT.